The 17 T cell receptor beta chains given below trace back to one sample, sequenced in a study of blood T cell repertoires in COVID-19. Sequencing was performed with immunoSEQ multiplex PCR; in TCRdb, only in-frame clones are kept and a portion is missing. The top ten clones hold more than 8.5% of a sample with around 170,000 clones, around 90% of them seen once. The sample taken for sequencing was PBMCs or T cells enriched from blood (not recorded which). These TCRs come from a woman aged 18-29 years who had recovered from COVID-19.

The chain links TRBV5-1 to TRBJ2-7; D might be TRBD1 (5 bases). Trimming left V 2 bases short and J 2 bases short, with 14 bases between. There are 15 residues in the CDR3. The germline gives CDR1 SGHRS, CDR2 YFSETQ. CDR3 in amino acids: CASSLQTETPYEQYF. DNA of the CDR3: TGCGCCAGCAGCTTACAGACAGAGACCCCCTACGAGCAGTACTTC.

Written as DNA, the CDR3 is TGTGCCAGCAGTTTACTAGCGGAGGGTGAGCAGTTCTTC. This codes for CASSLLAEGEQFF. The chain carries TRBV27 and TRBJ2-1; 7 nucleotides align to TRBD2. There are 13 residues in the CDR3. Germline values: CDR1 MNHEY, CDR2 SMNVEV (reference sequence). Unmatched junction bases numbered 4, after V lost 2 bases and J lost 9 bases.

The genes are TRBV7-2 and TRBJ2-5, with D hard to call. V lost 1 base and J lost 4, with 7 bases in between. The V gene's germline CDR1 is SGHTA and CDR2 FQGNSA. The CDR3 is 13 amino acids. CDR3 DNA sequence: TGTGCCAGCAGCTTAGTTGTCCGAGAGACCCAGTACTTC. This codes for CASSLVVRETQYF.

The CDR3 DNA sequence: TGTGCCACCAGCAGAGAGGGACAGGGGAACTACGAGCAGTACTTC. Amino acids: CATSREGQGNYEQYF. The rearrangement links TRBV15 to TRBJ2-7; 10 bases are a match to TRBD1. CDR1 is LNHNV, CDR2 YYDKDF, per germline (reference sequence). V was pared by 0 bases and J by 3 bases, with 2 bases of the junction left unmatched. CDR3 length equals 15 residues. Complete variable domain (other parts from reference TRBV15 and TRBJ2-7): DAMVIQNPRYQVTQFGKPVTLSCSQTLNHNVMYWYQQKSSQAPKLLFHYYDKDFNNEADTPDNFQSRRPNTSFCFLDIRSPGLGDTAMYLCATSREGQGNYEQYFGPGTRLTVT.

The genes are TRBV5-4 and TRBJ2-2, with 9 bases identical to TRBD1. The germline CDR1 and CDR2 sequences are SGHNT and YYREEE (reference sequence). The CDR3 runs to 17 residues. J was trimmed by 4 bases and V by 3 bases; bases with no gene match: 10. In DNA, the CDR3 is TGTGCCAGCAGCTCGTCTAAAAACAGGGGGCCCACCGGGGAGCTGTTTTTT. Translation gives CASSSSKNRGPTGELFF.

This clone has only a few counts. This sequence joins TRBV28 and TRBJ2-1, with 10 bases identical to TRBD2. J gave up 8 bases and V 6 bases, and 19 bases lay outside the gene matches. Germline V gives CDR1 MDHEN, CDR2 SYDVKM. This CDR3 comprises 18 residues. Here the CDR3 reads CASSPTRRASGRRDEQFF. In DNA, the CDR3 is TGTGCCAGCAGCCCCACCCGGAGGGCTAGCGGGAGACGCGATGAGCAGTTCTTC.

CDR3 residues: CASSLGLGQGIPYGYTF. In DNA, the CDR3 is TGTGCCAGCAGCTTGGGGCTGGGACAGGGTATTCCGTATGGCTACACCTTC. The chain links TRBV5-4 to TRBJ1-2, with 9 bases aligning to TRBD1. CDR1 is SGHNT and CDR2 is YYREEE in the germline V gene (reference sequence). The CDR3 has 17 amino acids. V shed 0 bases, J shed 5 bases, and the junction held 11 bases outside the gene matches.

The V call is TRBV1, the J call TRBJ2-3; the table gives TRBD2 as D, unverified against the DNA. TRBV1 corresponds to a pseudogene. The CDR3 is 16 residues long. CDR3 nucleotide sequence: TGCACCAGCAGCCCCCCGGCAAGCGGGAGTACAGATACGCAGTATTTT. Its protein is CTSSPPASGSTDTQYF.

This clone showed up just once. This sequence joins TRBV27 and TRBJ1-1; TRBD1 agrees at 9 bases. This CDR3 is 14 amino acids long. Germline V gene data show CDR1 as MNHEY and CDR2 as SMNVEV (reference sequence). The J segment lost 7 bases and the V segment lost 3 bases, leaving 6 bases of the junction unmatched. This CDR3 is CASSFGQGKIEAFF. The DNA of the CDR3 is TGTGCCAGCAGTTTCGGACAGGGGAAAATTGAAGCTTTCTTT.

The chain recombines TRBV5-1 with TRBJ2-1, with 8 bases matching TRBD2. Germline V gene data show CDR1 as SGHRS and CDR2 as YFSETQ. The CDR3 is 16 amino acids. With 0 bases clipped from V and 2 bases from J, the junction kept 4 bases outside the gene matches. CDR3 bases: TGCGCCAGCAGCTTGGGTACTAGCGGACCCTACAATGAGCAGTTCTTC. This translates into CASSLGTSGPYNEQFF.

V is TRBV5-4 and J is TRBJ1-2; no clear D. CDR1 and CDR2 (germline): SGHNT, YYREEE (reference sequence). The CDR3 has 12 amino acids. V dropped 4 bases and J dropped 7 bases, with 11 bases sitting between them. The CDR3 DNA is TGTGCCAGCAGCCAAAACCGGGGTGGCTACACCTTC. Its protein is CASSQNRGGYTF.

V and J are TRBV27 and TRBJ2-5; D may be TRBD1 (5 bases). This CDR3 has 18 amino acids. Trimming shortened V by 4 bases and J by 0 bases, and 21 bases separated the two germline ends. Germline V lookup: CDR1 MNHEY, CDR2 SMNVEV (reference sequence). The CDR3 loop is CASSSKIETATYQETQYF. In DNA form, the CDR3 reads TGTGCCAGCAGTTCAAAGATAGAGACAGCTACGTACCAAGAGACCCAGTACTTC.

The rearrangement joins TRBV10-3 to TRBJ2-7; the match to TRBD1 covers 10 bases. From germline, CDR1 is ENHRY and CDR2 SYGVKD. CDR3 length: 15 amino acids. V was pared by 4 bases and J by 2 bases, with 5 bases of the junction left unmatched. The CDR3 spells CAISAGQGTTYEQYF. The CDR3 coding sequence is TGTGCCATCAGTGCGGGACAGGGGACTACCTACGAGCAGTACTTC.

The V call is TRBV19, the J call TRBJ1-2; no definite D call. The V gene's germline CDR1 is LNHDA and CDR2 SQIVND (reference sequence). The CDR3 extends over 15 amino acids. V lost 1 base and J 4 bases, leaving 13 bases between the germline ends. The CDR3 region is CASSIGGQNSYGYTF. The CDR3 region has the DNA TGTGCCAGTAGTATAGGAGGGCAGAACTCCTATGGCTACACCTTC.

V and J are TRBV13 and TRBJ2-7, with D uncertain. CDR1 and CDR2 (germline): PRHDT, FYEKMQ (reference sequence). The V end was cut by 4 bases, the J end by 2 bases, with 6 bases between. CDR3 length: 12 residues. CDR3 DNA: TGTGCCAGCAGCTACCTAACCTACGAGCAGTACTTC. Its protein is CASSYLTYEQYF.

Points on this clone: Other nucleotide sequences from this sample produce the same CDR3. CDR3 region: CASSLGGSYEQYF. In DNA, the CDR3 is TGTGCCAGCAGTTTGGGGGGATCCTACGAGCAGTACTTC. The rearrangement joins TRBV12-3 or TRBV12-4 to TRBJ2-7, with D perhaps matching TRBD2 (6 bases). V was trimmed by 3 bases and J by 1 base, leaving 7 bases between them. This CDR3 region has 13 residues.

The chain employs TRBV10-2 and TRBJ1-2; D ambiguous. The length of the CDR3 is 11 residues. V lost 3 bases to trimming and J lost 10 bases, with 9 bases between them. Germline V lookup: CDR1 WSHSY, CDR2 SAAADI. In DNA form, the CDR3 reads TGCGCCAGCAGTGAACGGGGAACCTACACCTTC. Translating it yields CASSERGTYTF.